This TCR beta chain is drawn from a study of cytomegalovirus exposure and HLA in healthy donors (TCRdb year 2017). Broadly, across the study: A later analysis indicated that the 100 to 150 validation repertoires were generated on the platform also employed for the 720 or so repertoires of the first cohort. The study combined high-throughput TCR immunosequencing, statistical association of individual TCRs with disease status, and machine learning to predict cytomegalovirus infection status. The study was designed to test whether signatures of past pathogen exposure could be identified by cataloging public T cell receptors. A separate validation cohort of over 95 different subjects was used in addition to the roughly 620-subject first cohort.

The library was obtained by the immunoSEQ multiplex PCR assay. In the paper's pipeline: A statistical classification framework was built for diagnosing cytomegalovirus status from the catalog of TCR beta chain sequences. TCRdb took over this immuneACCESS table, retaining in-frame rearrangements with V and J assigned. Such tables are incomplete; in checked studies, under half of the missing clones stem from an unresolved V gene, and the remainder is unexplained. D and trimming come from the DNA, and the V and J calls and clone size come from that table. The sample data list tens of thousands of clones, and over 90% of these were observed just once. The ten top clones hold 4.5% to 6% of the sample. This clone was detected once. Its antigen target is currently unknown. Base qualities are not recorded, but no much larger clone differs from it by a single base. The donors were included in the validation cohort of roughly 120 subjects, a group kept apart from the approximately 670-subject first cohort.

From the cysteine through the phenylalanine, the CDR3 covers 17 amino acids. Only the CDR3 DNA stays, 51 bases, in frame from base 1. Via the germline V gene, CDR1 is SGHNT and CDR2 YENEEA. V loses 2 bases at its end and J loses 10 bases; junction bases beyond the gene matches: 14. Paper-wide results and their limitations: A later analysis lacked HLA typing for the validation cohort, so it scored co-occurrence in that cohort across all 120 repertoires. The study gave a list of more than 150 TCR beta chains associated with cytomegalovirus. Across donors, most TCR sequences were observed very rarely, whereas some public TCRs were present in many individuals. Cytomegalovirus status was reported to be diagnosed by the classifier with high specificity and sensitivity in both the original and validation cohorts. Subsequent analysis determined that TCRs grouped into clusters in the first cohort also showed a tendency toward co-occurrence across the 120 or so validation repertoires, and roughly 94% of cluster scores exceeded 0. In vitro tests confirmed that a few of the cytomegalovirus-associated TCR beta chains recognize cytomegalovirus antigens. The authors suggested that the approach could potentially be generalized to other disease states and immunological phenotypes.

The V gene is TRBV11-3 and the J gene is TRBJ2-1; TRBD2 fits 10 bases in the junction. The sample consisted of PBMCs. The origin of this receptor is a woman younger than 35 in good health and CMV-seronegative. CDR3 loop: CASSLFEVAGGYAEQFF. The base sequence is TGTGCCAGCAGCTTATTTGAGGTAGCGGGGGGTTACGCGGAGCAGTTCTTC.